These T cell receptor beta chains were read from a single sample in a study of memory CD4+ T cells and cytomegalovirus serostatus. The method was immunoSEQ multiplex PCR; TCRdb's version includes in-frame clones alone and lacks a portion of them. The table has more than 45,000 clones, roughly four fifths seen once. Sequencing was carried out using memory CD4+ T cells from blood. The receptors stem from an adult in good health and CMV-seronegative. CDR3s include the opening cysteine and the closing phenylalanine or tryptophan. The D gene is left open where the match is weak. Where a row states a size, it is once, few, many or the class of an expanded clone; other rows omit it.

clone_size	j_call	d_call	v_call	cdr3_length	cdr3_aa	cdr3_nt
once	TRBJ1-6	-	TRBV27	15	CASSLRWQGNSPLHF	TGTGCCAGCAGTTTAAGGTGGCAGGGGAATTCACCCCTCCACTTT
-	TRBJ1-2	TRBD1	TRBV2	16	CASSDIGGQGIAGYTF	TGTGCCAGCAGTGATATTGGTGGACAGGGGATTGCTGGCTACACCTTC
few	TRBJ1-2	-	TRBV5-1	13	CASSLNTNYGYTF	TGCGCCAGCAGCTTGAACACCAACTATGGCTACACCTTC
-	TRBJ1-5	TRBD1	TRBV19	20	CASSETPDRGFELRNQPQHF	TGTGCCAGTAGCGAAACTCCAGACAGGGGATTTGAGCTTAGGAATCAGCCCCAGCATTTT
few	TRBJ2-2	-	TRBV10-3	13	CAIQGDSTGELFF	TGTGCCATCCAAGGGGATAGCACCGGGGAGCTGTTTTTT
-	TRBJ1-5	-	TRBV23-1	14	CASSQPTGYQPQHF	TGCGCCAGCAGCCAACCCACAGGGTATCAGCCCCAGCATTTT
-	TRBJ2-3	TRBD1	TRBV7-2	16	CASRPPGTASTDTQYF	TGTGCCAGCAGACCTCCCGGGACAGCTAGCACAGATACGCAGTATTTT
few	TRBJ2-1	-	TRBV7-9	14	CASSLERAEDEQFF	TGTGCCAGCAGCTTAGAACGGGCAGAGGATGAGCAGTTCTTC
-	TRBJ1-2	-	TRBV29-1	11	CSVGTEYGYTF	TGCAGCGTGGGGACGGAGTATGGCTACACCTTC
-	TRBJ1-4	-	TRBV7-9	15	CASSFGNLGGEKLFF	TGTGCCAGCAGCTTTGGAAATTTAGGAGGGGAAAAACTGTTTTTT
few	TRBJ1-1	-	TRBV19	15	CASSIVGGSNTEAFF	TGTGCCAGTAGTATCGTTGGGGGTTCCAACACTGAAGCTTTCTTT
-	TRBJ2-1	TRBD2	TRBV28	15	CASRTGTSGRGEQFF	TGTGCCAGCAGGACCGGGACTAGCGGAAGGGGTGAGCAGTTCTTC
-	TRBJ2-1	-	TRBV6-5	15	CASSIQSLRYNEQFF	TGTGCCAGCAGCATTCAGAGCCTCCGCTACAATGAGCAGTTCTTC
once	TRBJ1-1	-	TRBV11-2	13	CASSSDMNTEAFF	TGTGCCAGCAGCTCCGATATGAACACTGAAGCTTTCTTT
few	TRBJ2-5	-	TRBV9	17	CASSVGGGGLPGETQYF	TGTGCCAGCAGCGTAGGGGGAGGTGGGCTGCCGGGAGAGACCCAGTACTTC
-	TRBJ2-2	-	TRBV6-4	15	CASRPSTVSAGELFF	TGTGCCAGCAGACCAAGTACGGTGTCTGCCGGGGAGCTGTTTTTT
-	TRBJ1-3	-	TRBV7-2	14	CASSPPSPGNTIYF	TGTGCCAGCAGCCCCCCAAGTCCTGGAAACACCATATATTTT
once	TRBJ1-1	-	TRBV2	15	CASARGRPDHTEAFF	TGTGCCAGCGCCCGGGGGCGCCCGGACCACACTGAAGCTTTCTTT
-	TRBJ1-1	-	TRBV28	15	CASSFTTVGRTEAFF	TGTGCCAGCAGTTTTACCACCGTGGGAAGAACTGAAGCTTTCTTT
-	TRBJ2-3	TRBD2	TRBV7-2	16	CASSLGAGGRTDTQYF	TGTGCCAGCAGCTTAGGGGCGGGGGGGCGCACAGATACGCAGTATTTT
-	TRBJ2-3	TRBD2	TRBV7-2	16	CASSFSVGGGADTQYF	TGTGCCAGCAGCTTTTCTGTTGGCGGGGGGGCAGATACGCAGTATTTT
-	TRBJ2-5	-	TRBV15	12	CATSRGAETQYF	TGTGCCACCTCGCGGGGAGCGGAGACCCAGTACTTC
-	TRBJ1-2	-	TRBV6-1	14	CASSEPGLGYGYTF	TGTGCCAGCAGTGAACCAGGTTTAGGCTATGGCTACACCTTC
few	TRBJ2-3	TRBD1	TRBV6-1	14	CASQTGGSSDTQYF	TGTGCCAGCCAGACAGGGGGGAGTTCGGATACGCAGTATTTT